The rows below give T cell receptor beta chains drawn from one sample of a study. One entry per CDR3 protein, called by TCRdb with MiXCR from the RT-PCR reads. The sample has 650,000 to 800,000 distinct CDR3 sequences; 12% to 15% are singletons. Sequences were obtained from memory CD4+ T cells from blood. These receptors all come from a female donor in good health, serving as a healthy control. Both conserved end residues are part of each CDR3. The D gene is left open where the match is weak.

j_gene	d_gene	v_gene	CDR3aa
TRBJ1-3	TRBD1	TRBV4-2	CASSQVGTADFHSGNTIYF
TRBJ2-3	-	TRBV5-1	CASSLNPSLTDTQYF
TRBJ2-7	TRBD1	TRBV10-3	CAIGTGALVGQYF
TRBJ2-7	-	TRBV6-5	CASSYGTGRMYEQYF
TRBJ1-1	-	TRBV6-1	CASSEAQNTEAFF
TRBJ2-7	-	TRBV24-1	CATREGLYEQYF
TRBJ2-1	TRBD2	TRBV7-9	CASSPRTSGEGEQFF
TRBJ1-2	-	TRBV5-1	CASSPIRDTYGYTF
TRBJ2-7	-	TRBV3-1	CASSQEMATTYEQYF
TRBJ2-1	-	TRBV20-1	CSAWRGSPFF
TRBJ2-1	TRBD2	TRBV20-1	CSASTSGSWNEQFF
TRBJ1-2	-	TRBV12-3/TRBV12-4	CASSRTNGYTF
TRBJ1-1	-	TRBV24-1	CATSDFMGQAFF
TRBJ2-7	-	TRBV4-3	CASSLHTGESYEQYF
TRBJ1-5	-	TRBV3-1	CASSQGERQPQHF
TRBJ1-5	TRBD1	TRBV3-1	CASSPLQGVSQPQHF
TRBJ2-7	TRBD1	TRBV18	CASSPQTGAYEQYF
TRBJ1-2	-	TRBV4-3	CASSQDWWGSGYGYTF
TRBJ2-3	TRBD1	TRBV5-5	CASSLAPGQGGTDTQYF
TRBJ1-2	-	TRBV28	CASSLNSIGYTF
TRBJ2-5	-	TRBV20-1	CSARDARTRQETQYF
TRBJ1-1	TRBD1	TRBV5-1	CASSLSGQPTTEAFF
TRBJ2-3	TRBD2	TRBV9	CASSAAGGSTDTQYF
TRBJ2-7	-	TRBV3-1	CASSQDVSAGYYEQYF
TRBJ2-7	-	TRBV28	CASSFSQRNEQYF
TRBJ1-3	-	TRBV30	CAWSVGFSGNTIYF
TRBJ1-1	-	TRBV27	CASSARGRYTEAFF
TRBJ2-7	-	TRBV7-8	CASSLGATGIPYEQYF
TRBJ1-5	-	TRBV3-1	CASSQDGGSEPQHF
TRBJ1-2	-	TRBV29-1	CSVDTGRGGYTF
TRBJ2-5	TRBD1	TRBV6-2/TRBV6-3	CASSYGDREETQYF
TRBJ2-1	TRBD2	TRBV7-8	CASSPTGGGASEQFF
TRBJ2-6	-	TRBV20-1	CSARRTGANVLTF
TRBJ2-1	-	TRBV7-2	CASSPSARATYNEQFF
TRBJ1-3	-	TRBV12-3/TRBV12-4	CASTIRGTSGNTIYF
TRBJ1-1	TRBD1	TRBV15	CATSSDTGGDTEAFF
TRBJ1-4	-	TRBV18	CASSPRTGKLFF
TRBJ1-4	-	TRBV7-9	CASSFDPGGEKLFF
TRBJ2-3	-	TRBV24-1	CATSEWDSTDTQYF
TRBJ2-3	-	TRBV18	CASSPTGTLDTQYF
TRBJ2-7	TRBD1	TRBV9	CASSVDDRGSYEQYF
TRBJ2-1	TRBD2	TRBV28	CASAGLGGPNEQFF
TRBJ2-5	-	TRBV7-2	CASSSGQPYQETQYF
TRBJ1-5	TRBD1	TRBV12-3/TRBV12-4	CASSVRTGNNQPQHF
TRBJ2-1	TRBD2	TRBV12-3/TRBV12-4	CASSRASGSLVNEQFF
TRBJ2-5	TRBD1	TRBV6-2/TRBV6-3	CASMLNLGQEETQYF
TRBJ2-4	-	TRBV5-1	CASSFQDRGDIQYF